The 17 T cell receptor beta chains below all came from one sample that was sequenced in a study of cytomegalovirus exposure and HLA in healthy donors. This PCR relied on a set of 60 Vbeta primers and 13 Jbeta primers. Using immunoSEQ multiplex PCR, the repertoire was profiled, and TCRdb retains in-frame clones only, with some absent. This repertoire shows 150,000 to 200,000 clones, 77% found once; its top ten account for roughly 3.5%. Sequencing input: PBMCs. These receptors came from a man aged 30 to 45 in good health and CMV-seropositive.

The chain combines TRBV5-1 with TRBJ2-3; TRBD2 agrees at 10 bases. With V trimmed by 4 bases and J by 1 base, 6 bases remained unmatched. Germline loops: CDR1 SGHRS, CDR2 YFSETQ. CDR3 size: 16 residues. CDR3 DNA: TGCGCCAGCAGCCCCGGGACTAGCGAGCGCACAGATACGCAGTATTTT. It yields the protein CASSPGTSERTDTQYF.

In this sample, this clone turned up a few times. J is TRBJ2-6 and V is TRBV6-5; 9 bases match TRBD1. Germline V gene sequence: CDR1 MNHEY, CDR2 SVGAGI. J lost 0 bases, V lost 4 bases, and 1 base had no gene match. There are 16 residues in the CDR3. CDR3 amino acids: CASSLTGGSGANVLTF. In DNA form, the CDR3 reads TGTGCCAGCAGTTTGACAGGGGGCTCTGGGGCCAACGTCCTGACTTTC.

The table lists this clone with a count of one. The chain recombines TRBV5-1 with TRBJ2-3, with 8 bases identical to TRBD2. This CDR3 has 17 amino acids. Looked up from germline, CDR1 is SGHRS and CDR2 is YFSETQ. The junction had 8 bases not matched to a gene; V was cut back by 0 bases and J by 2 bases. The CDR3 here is CASSLGSGGRVTDTQYF. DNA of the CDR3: TGCGCCAGCAGCTTGGGGTCGGGGGGGCGCGTCACAGATACGCAGTATTTT.

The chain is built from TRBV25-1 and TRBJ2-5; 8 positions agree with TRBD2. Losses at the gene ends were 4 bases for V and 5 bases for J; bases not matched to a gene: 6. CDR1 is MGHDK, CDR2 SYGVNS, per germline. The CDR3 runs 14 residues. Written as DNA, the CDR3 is TGTGCCAGCAGTGCGGGGGGGCCTGGGGAGACCCAGTACTTC. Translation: CASSAGGPGETQYF.

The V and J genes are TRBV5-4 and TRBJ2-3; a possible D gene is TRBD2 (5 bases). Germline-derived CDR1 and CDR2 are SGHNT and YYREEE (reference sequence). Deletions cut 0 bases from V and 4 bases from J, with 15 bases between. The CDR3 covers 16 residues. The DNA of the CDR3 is TGTGCCAGCAGCTTGGCGCAACACGGAGGCGCAGATACGCAGTATTTT. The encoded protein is CASSLAQHGGADTQYF.

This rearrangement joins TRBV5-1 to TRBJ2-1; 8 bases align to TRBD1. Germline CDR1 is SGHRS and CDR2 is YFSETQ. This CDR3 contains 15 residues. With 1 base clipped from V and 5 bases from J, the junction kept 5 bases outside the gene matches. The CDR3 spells CASSLWTGSDNEQFF. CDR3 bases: TGCGCCAGCAGCTTGTGGACAGGGAGTGACAATGAGCAGTTCTTC.

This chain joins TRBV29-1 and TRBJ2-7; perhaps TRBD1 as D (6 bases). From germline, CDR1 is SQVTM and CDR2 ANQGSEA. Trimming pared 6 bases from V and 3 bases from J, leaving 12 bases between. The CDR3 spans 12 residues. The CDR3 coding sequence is TGCAGCGTGGCAACAGGGATCTACGAGCAGTACTTC. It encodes CSVATGIYEQYF.

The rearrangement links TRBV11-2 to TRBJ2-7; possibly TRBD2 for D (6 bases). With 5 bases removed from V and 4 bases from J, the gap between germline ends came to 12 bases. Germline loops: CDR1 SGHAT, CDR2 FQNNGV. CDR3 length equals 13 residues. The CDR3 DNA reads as TGTGCCAGCAGCCCAGGGAGGATTTACGAGCAGTACTTC. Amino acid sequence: CASSPGRIYEQYF.

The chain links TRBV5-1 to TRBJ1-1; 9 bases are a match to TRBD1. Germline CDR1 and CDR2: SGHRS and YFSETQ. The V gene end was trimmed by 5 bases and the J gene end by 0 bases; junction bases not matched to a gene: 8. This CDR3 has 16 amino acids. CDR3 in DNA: TGCGCCAGCAGATACGGACAGGGGAGCATGAACACTGAAGCTTTCTTT. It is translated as CASRYGQGSMNTEAFF.

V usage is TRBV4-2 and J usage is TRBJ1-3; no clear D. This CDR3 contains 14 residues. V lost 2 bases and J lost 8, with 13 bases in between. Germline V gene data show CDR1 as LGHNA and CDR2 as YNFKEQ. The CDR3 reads CASSQRLHLDTIYF. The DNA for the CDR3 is TGTGCCAGCAGCCAACGACTCCACCTAGACACCATATATTTT.

In DNA form, the CDR3 reads TGTGCCAGCAGTCAAGGGCGGGGGGGCAGGGTCAGCGAGCAGTACTTC. This sequence encodes CASSQGRGGRVSEQYF. The V call is TRBV27, the J call TRBJ2-7; 9 bases agree with TRBD2. The germline V gene encodes CDR1 MNHEY and CDR2 SMNVEV (reference sequence). CDR3 length equals 16 residues. The V segment lost 5 bases and the J segment 6 bases; nucleotides outside the gene matches: 14.

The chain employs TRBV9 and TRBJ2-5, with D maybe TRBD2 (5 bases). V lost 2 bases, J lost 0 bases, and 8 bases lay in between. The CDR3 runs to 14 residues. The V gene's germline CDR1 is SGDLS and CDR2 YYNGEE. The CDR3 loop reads CASSVDGNQETQYF. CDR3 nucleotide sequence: TGTGCCAGCAGCGTCGACGGGAACCAAGAGACCCAGTACTTC.

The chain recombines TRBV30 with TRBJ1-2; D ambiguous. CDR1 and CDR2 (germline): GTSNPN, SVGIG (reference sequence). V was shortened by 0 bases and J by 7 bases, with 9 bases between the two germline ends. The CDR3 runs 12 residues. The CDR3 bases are TGTGCCTGGAGTGTACCCCCAGTTGGCTACACCTTC. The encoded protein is CAWSVPPVGYTF. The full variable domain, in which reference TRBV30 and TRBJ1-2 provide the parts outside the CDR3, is SQTIHQWPATLVQPVGSPLSLECTVEGTSNPNLYWYRQAAGRGLQLLFYSVGIGQISSEVPQNLSASRPQDRQFILSSKKLLLSDSGFYLCAWSVPPVGYTFGSGTRLTVV.

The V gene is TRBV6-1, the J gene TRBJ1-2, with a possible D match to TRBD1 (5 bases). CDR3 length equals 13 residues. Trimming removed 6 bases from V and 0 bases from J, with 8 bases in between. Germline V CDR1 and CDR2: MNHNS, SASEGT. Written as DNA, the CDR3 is TGTGCCAGCAGACAGGATACTAACTATGGCTACACCTTC. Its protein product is CASRQDTNYGYTF.

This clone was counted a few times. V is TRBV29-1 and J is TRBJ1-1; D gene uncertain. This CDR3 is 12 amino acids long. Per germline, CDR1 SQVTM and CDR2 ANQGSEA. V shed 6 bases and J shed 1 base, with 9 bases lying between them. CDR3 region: CSVGLPNTEAFF. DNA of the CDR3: TGCAGCGTAGGACTCCCGAACACTGAAGCTTTCTTT. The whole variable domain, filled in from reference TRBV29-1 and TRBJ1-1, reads SAVISQKPSRDICQRGTSLTIQCQVDSQVTMMFWYRQQPGQSLTLIATANQGSEATYESGFVIDKFPISRPNLTFSTLTVSNMSPEDSSIYLCSVGLPNTEAFFGQGTRLTVV.

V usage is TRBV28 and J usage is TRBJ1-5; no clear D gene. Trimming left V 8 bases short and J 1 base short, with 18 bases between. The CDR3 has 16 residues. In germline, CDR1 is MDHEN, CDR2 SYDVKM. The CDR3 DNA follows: TGTGCCAGCGTCCAAGGTACAGTATCAAGCAATCAGCCCCAGCATTTT. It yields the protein CASVQGTVSSNQPQHF.

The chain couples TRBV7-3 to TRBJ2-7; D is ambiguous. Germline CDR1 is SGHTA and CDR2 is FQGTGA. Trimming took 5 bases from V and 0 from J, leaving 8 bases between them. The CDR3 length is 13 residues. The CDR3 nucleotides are TGTGCCAGCAGCCCTCCTTACTCCTACGAGCAGTACTTC. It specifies CASSPPYSYEQYF.